This T cell receptor beta chain appears in the sequencing data of a study of PD-L1 blockade in urothelial cancer (TCRdb year 2017). Notes on the research overall: Therapy was started at some point between 2012 and 2014 for all patients, and atezolizumab 1,200 mg was administered intravenously every 3 weeks. About 90% of the roughly 29 patients were males with bladder-origin urothelial cancer, and about 60% of the roughly 29 reported a prior smoking history. Patients had an ECOG performance status of 0 or 1 and had received between 0 and 3 prior chemotherapy regimens. Blood samples were analyzed at two time points: 3 weeks after treatment start (second dose) and 6 weeks after treatment start. Blood samples gave median yields of around 140,000 T cells and 83,000 or so unique TCRs, along with a median clonality of roughly 0.08. The study was an exploratory multi-omic analysis of somatic, immune and clinical correlates of response to PD-L1 blockade with atezolizumab in urothelial cancer. TCR sequencing covered pretreatment tumor samples and matched, serially collected peripheral blood taken before and after atezolizumab treatment. Durable clinical benefit was defined as progression-free survival longer than 6 months, and TCR features were also tested against progression-free and overall survival. In the same patients, pretreatment tumors underwent whole exome sequencing and RNA sequencing in addition to TCR sequencing. Durable clinical benefit was achieved by nine patients and was not achieved by 20 patients. Pretreatment blood TCR-seq was available for about 28 patients, at least one posttreatment blood collection was obtained for 24 patients, and tumor TCR-seq was available for 24 patients.

Synthetic TCR analog templates were spiked into each PCR so that absolute template abundance could be estimated from read counts. Using the immunoSEQ assay, TCRbeta CDR3 regions were amplified from genomic DNA with bias-controlled V and J gene primers. Sequencing of rearranged TCRbeta segments was performed at approximately 20X coverage. Regarding the original processing steps: Sequencing errors were corrected by clustering and CDR3s were annotated against IMGT to assign V, D and J genes. Downstream analyses used only productive TCRbeta rearrangements, leaving out any out-of-frame or stop-codon sequences. To compute clonality, Shannon entropy was normalized by the log of the number of unique productive sequences and then subtracted from one. Fisher's exact test with Benjamini-Hochberg correction, using a cutoff of adjusted p below 0.01, was how clones that differed between time points or between blood and tumor were identified. TCRdb stores this immuneACCESS table with in-frame sequences only. Part of the clones is absent; in the studies checked, under half of the shortfall reflects unresolved V genes, and no reason is known for the rest. V, J and clone size were drawn from that table, and D and trimming were deduced from the DNA. This sample lists tens of thousands of clones; less than 90% were detected once. Approximately 9.2% of the sample goes to the ten largest clones.

Study-wide conclusions, independent of this receptor: Patients with durable benefit showed greater expansion of tumor-associated TCR clones in peripheral blood 3 weeks after starting treatment (n ≈ 20, p = 0.022). Improved progression-free and overall survival was associated with having pretreatment peripheral blood TCR clonality below the median. Because the sample size was small (n ≈ 27) and many of the analyses were exploratory, the results are meant to be hypothesis-generating.

Notes on this clone: Its antigen has not been determined. No much larger clone exists at a distance of one base, and base qualities are not known.

The germline V gene encodes CDR1 MNHEY and CDR2 SMNVEV (reference sequence). V loses 3 bases, J loses 4 bases, and the germline ends lie 10 bases apart. The CDR3 has 14 amino acids, counting the end cysteine and phenylalanine. CDR3 DNA only is kept here, 42 bases in frame from base 1. What this sample's time point label stands for: pretreatment peripheral blood. The cohort comprised fewer than 35 patients with locally advanced or metastatic urothelial carcinoma treated at Memorial Sloan Kettering on a trial protocol. Peripheral blood mononuclear cells were collected pretreatment and during treatment, at between 1 and 8 total time points per patient. The Qiagen DNeasy Blood extraction kit was used to purify genomic DNA from total PBMCs and tumor samples. PBMCs were collected pretreatment and during treatment, and were isolated and stored as previously described.

The sequence links TRBV27 to TRBJ2-1; tentative D gene TRBD2, with 6 bases matching. The sequence was obtained from a woman in her 70s with urothelial cancer. Sequenced material: PBMCs, taken around atezolizumab (anti-PD-L1) treatment. CDR3 region: CASSFGTGYNEQFF. The DNA sequence is as follows: TGTGCCAGCAGTTTTGGGACTGGGTACAATGAGCAGTTCTTC.